A single sample is the source of the 21 T cell receptor beta chains below, sequenced in a study of shared T cell receptors in the human thymus. TCRdb keeps only in-frame clones here, not all; method: immunoSEQ multiplex PCR. The repertoire holds 640,000 or so clones, with over 75% as singletons. Another study also made use of these data, one on human thymus T cells.

Sequencing was performed on thymocytes. The receptors shown here come from a boy in the first two years of life with a congenital heart defect.

V gene TRBV5-1 combines with J gene TRBJ2-7; TRBD1 matches 7 bases. Germline V lookup: CDR1 SGHRS, CDR2 YFSETQ. The CDR3 spans 16 residues. V lost 0 bases to trimming and J lost 6 bases; unmatched junction nucleotides: 12. The CDR3 region is CASSLVDRVALGEQYF. In DNA form, the CDR3 reads TGCGCCAGCAGCTTGGTCGACAGGGTCGCTTTGGGCGAGCAGTACTTC.

This rearrangement joins TRBV18 to TRBJ2-1, with D possibly TRBD2 on 5 matching bases. CDR1 is KGHSH, CDR2 LQKENI, per germline. Trimming stripped 4 bases from V and 3 bases from J, with 7 bases between. This CDR3 is 13 amino acids long. CDR3 nucleotide sequence: TGTGCCAGCTCACGGACTTTCTACAATGAGCAGTTCTTC. Translation gives CASSRTFYNEQFF.

This chain uses TRBV5-1 with TRBJ1-1, with 7 bases fitting TRBD1. The CDR3 is 16 amino acids. After removal of 0 bases from V and 4 bases from J, the junction contained 9 bases not matched to a gene. CDR1 is SGHRS, CDR2 YFSETQ, per germline. The CDR3, as DNA: TGCGCCAGCAGCTTGGCGACAGGGATAAAAGGCACTGAAGCTTTCTTT. Its protein is CASSLATGIKGTEAFF.

V usage is TRBV29-1 and J usage is TRBJ2-1; 10 bases fit TRBD2. J gave up 7 bases and V 4 bases, and 10 bases lay outside the gene matches. This CDR3 has 15 residues. Looked up from germline, CDR1 is SQVTM and CDR2 is ANQGSEA. CDR3 sequence: CSVAMASGSWNEQFF. The CDR3 DNA reads as TGCAGCGTTGCAATGGCTAGCGGGAGTTGGAATGAGCAGTTCTTC.

About this clone: Distinct nucleotide sequences in the sample also encode this CDR3. The chain couples TRBV28 to TRBJ2-5; 14 bases line up with TRBD2. Germline V gives CDR1 MDHEN, CDR2 SYDVKM. The CDR3 has 16 amino acids. Trimming at V came to 5 bases and at J to 4 bases, leaving 6 bases not matched to a gene. CDR3 region: CASSPRLAGGPETQYF. The CDR3 bases are TGTGCCAGCAGTCCTAGACTAGCGGGGGGGCCAGAGACCCAGTACTTC.

V gene TRBV28 combines with J gene TRBJ2-7; tentative D call: TRBD2 (8 bases). In germline, CDR1 is MDHEN, CDR2 SYDVKM. Trimming left V 6 bases short and J 4 bases short, with 28 bases between. The CDR3 is 18 residues long. CDR3 region: CASRRLRGLSGRGYEQYF. CDR3 nucleotide sequence: TGTGCCAGCAGACGACTGAGGGGGCTGAGCGGGAGAGGATACGAGCAGTACTTC.

CDR3 residues: CASSVEEELANYGYTF. In DNA form, the CDR3 reads TGTGCCAGCAGCGTAGAGGAGGAGTTAGCTAACTATGGCTACACCTTC. V gene TRBV9 combines with J gene TRBJ1-2; D not resolved. Germline CDR1 and CDR2: SGDLS and YYNGEE. This CDR3 region has 16 residues. Trimming took 0 bases from V and 0 from J, leaving 12 bases between them. Looking up the rest from reference TRBV9 and TRBJ1-2 gives the full variable domain: DSGVTQTPKHLITATGQRVTLRCSPRSGDLSVYWYQQSLDQGLQFLIQYYNGEERAKGNILERFSAQQFPDLHSELNLSSLELGDSALYFCASSVEEELANYGYTFGSGTRLTVV.

V usage is TRBV4-3 and J usage is TRBJ2-7; 9 nucleotides agree with TRBD1. V shed 0 bases and J 7 bases; nucleotides not matched to a gene: 19. The CDR3 is 19 amino acids. Germline loops: CDR1 LGHNA, CDR2 YSLEER. The CDR3 sequence is CASSQERGESWDREEEQYF. In DNA, the CDR3 is TGCGCCAGCAGCCAAGAACGGGGGGAGAGTTGGGACAGGGAAGAAGAGCAGTACTTC.

The chain employs TRBV11-2 and TRBJ2-3; perhaps TRBD1 as D (6 bases). CDR3 size: 15 residues. CDR1 and CDR2 (germline): SGHAT, FQNNGV. V was trimmed by 4 bases and J by 6 bases, leaving 17 bases between them. CDR3 residues: CASSSRQELRDTQYF. CDR3 bases: TGTGCCAGCAGCTCCCGACAGGAGCTAAGGGATACGCAGTATTTT.

The CDR3 here is CASSRQFPAKNIQYF. The DNA for the CDR3 is TGTGCCAGCTCGCGACAGTTTCCGGCCAAAAACATTCAGTACTTC. V is TRBV18 and J is TRBJ2-4; D is possibly TRBD1 (5 bases). This CDR3 contains 15 residues. In germline, CDR1 is KGHSH, CDR2 LQKENI. The V and J ends lost 6 bases and 1 base respectively, with 13 bases between them.

The chain joins TRBV28 to TRBJ2-1; unclear D gene. Trimming took 2 bases from V and 6 from J, leaving 14 bases between them. Germline V gene sequence: CDR1 MDHEN, CDR2 SYDVKM. This CDR3 spans 15 amino acids. In DNA form, the CDR3 reads TGTGCCAGCAGTTTAGTTCGGATAGCTGTCAATGAGCAGTTCTTC. The encoded protein is CASSLVRIAVNEQFF.

The chain has TRBV7-3 and TRBJ2-1, with 8 bases identical to TRBD1. The CDR3 runs to 17 residues. J lost 6 bases, V lost 4 bases, and 14 bases had no gene match. From germline, CDR1 is SGHTA and CDR2 FQGTGA. CDR3 in DNA: TGTGCCAGCAGCTCCATACAGGACAGGGAAGGAGTCAATGAGCAGTTCTTC. This sequence encodes CASSSIQDREGVNEQFF.

The chain has TRBV9 and TRBJ1-4, with D perhaps TRBD1 (6 bases). Looked up from germline, CDR1 is SGDLS and CDR2 is YYNGEE. V shed 1 base and J shed 8 bases, with 15 bases lying between them. This CDR3 has 15 residues. The CDR3 DNA sequence: TGTGCCAGCAGCGTATGGGGGCAGGGTGAGGAAAAACTGTTTTTT. It is translated as CASSVWGQGEEKLFF. The complete variable domain, with remaining parts taken from reference TRBV9 and TRBJ1-4, reads DSGVTQTPKHLITATGQRVTLRCSPRSGDLSVYWYQQSLDQGLQFLIQYYNGEERAKGNILERFSAQQFPDLHSELNLSSLELGDSALYFCASSVWGQGEEKLFFGSGTQLSVL.

The genes are TRBV28 and TRBJ1-1; D gene unclear. Per the germline V gene, CDR1 is MDHEN and CDR2 is SYDVKM. The CDR3 has 17 amino acids. Trimming cost V 7 bases and J 1 base, with 22 bases left between them. CDR3 residues: CASKTSPAGLPNTEAFF. CDR3 DNA sequence: TGTGCCAGCAAGACCTCGCCGGCGGGTCTTCCGAACACTGAAGCTTTCTTT.

This clone was observed a single time. The chain has TRBV27 and TRBJ2-7; 7 bases are shared with TRBD1. This CDR3 region has 11 residues. V shed 8 bases and J 3 bases; nucleotides not matched to a gene: 1. The V gene's germline CDR1 is MNHEY and CDR2 SMNVEV (reference sequence). The CDR3 loop is CASGQDYEQYF. CDR3 bases: TGTGCCAGCGGACAGGACTACGAGCAGTACTTC.

CDR3 sequence: CASSPLPGRGNTEAFF. For the CDR3, the DNA is TGCGCCAGCAGCCCCCTTCCTGGCAGGGGGAACACTGAAGCTTTCTTT. This chain connects TRBV4-3 to TRBJ1-1, with D perhaps matching TRBD1 (6 bases). The CDR3 sequence is 16 residues long. Trimming left V 4 bases short and J 1 base short, with 16 bases between. CDR1 and CDR2 (germline): LGHNA, YSLEER.

There are a few counts of this clone. The chain uses TRBV6-4 and TRBJ1-1; D might be TRBD1 (6 bases). This CDR3 spans 13 amino acids. V gave up 7 bases and J gave up 2 bases, with 11 bases separating them. Germline V gene sequence: CDR1 MRHNA, CDR2 SNTAGT. The CDR3 spells CASTGTTNTEAFF. In nucleotides, the CDR3 is TGTGCCAGCACCGGGACAACAAACACTGAAGCTTTCTTT.

V is TRBV28 and J is TRBJ2-7; D might be TRBD2 (6 bases). Germline V gives CDR1 MDHEN, CDR2 SYDVKM. The CDR3 is 15 amino acids. V lost 3 bases and J lost 2, with 14 bases in between. As DNA, the CDR3 is TGTGCCAGCAGTTTTCTGCCTAGCGAACCCTACGAGCAGTACTTC. Protein product: CASSFLPSEPYEQYF.

The rearrangement joins TRBV7-2 to TRBJ2-7; possibly TRBD2 for D (6 bases). The V end lost 1 base, the J end lost 0 bases, and 16 bases lay between the germline ends. CDR1 and CDR2 from the germline V gene are SGHTA and FQGNSA. The CDR3 extends over 17 amino acids. CDR3: CASSLGWVRGYSYEQYF. The CDR3 DNA reads as TGTGCCAGCAGCTTAGGCTGGGTGCGGGGTTACTCCTACGAGCAGTACTTC.

This chain connects TRBV5-6 to TRBJ2-3; a weak D match, TRBD1 (5 bases). CDR3 length: 13 residues. The germline gives CDR1 SGHDT, CDR2 YYEEEE. Deletions cut 4 bases from V and 5 bases from J, with 11 bases between. The CDR3 protein is CASSVYRKDTQYF. CDR3 bases: TGTGCCAGCAGCGTCTACAGGAAAGATACGCAGTATTTT.

The chain uses TRBV4-2 and TRBJ2-5, with TRBD2 identical over 13 bases. Germline CDR1 and CDR2: LGHNA and YNFKEQ. Losses at the gene ends were 2 bases for V and 5 bases for J; bases not matched to a gene: 20. This CDR3 comprises 21 residues. CDR3 protein: CASSQMGPGTSGDPWGETQYF. In nucleotides, the CDR3 is TGTGCCAGCAGCCAAATGGGGCCCGGGACTAGCGGGGATCCCTGGGGGGAGACCCAGTACTTC.